Detailed here is one TCR beta chain. As handled by the study authors: Quantification of nucleated cells was approximated via reference gene primer amplification. Generated by immunoSEQ multiplex PCR, the TCRdb table keeps only in-frame clones and is missing some. Clonal size and the V and J genes are those of that table, whereas D and trimming came from the DNA. The table has about 220,000 clones, 70% to 90% seen once; the top ten hold around 2.8%. From germline, CDR1 is PRHDT and CDR2 FYEKMQ (reference sequence). Trimming cost V 4 bases and J 2 bases, with 12 bases left between them. This CDR3 has 14 residues. The data were obtained in a study of blood T cell repertoires in COVID-19.

The chain carries TRBV13 and TRBJ2-7, with D possibly TRBD1 on 5 matching bases. This receptor was identified in a woman in her twenties or thirties who had recovered from COVID-19. The sequenced sample consisted of peripheral blood. Here the CDR3 reads CASSSTDSAYEQYF. CDR3 nucleotides: TGTGCCAGCAGCTCAACCGACAGTGCCTACGAGCAGTACTTC.